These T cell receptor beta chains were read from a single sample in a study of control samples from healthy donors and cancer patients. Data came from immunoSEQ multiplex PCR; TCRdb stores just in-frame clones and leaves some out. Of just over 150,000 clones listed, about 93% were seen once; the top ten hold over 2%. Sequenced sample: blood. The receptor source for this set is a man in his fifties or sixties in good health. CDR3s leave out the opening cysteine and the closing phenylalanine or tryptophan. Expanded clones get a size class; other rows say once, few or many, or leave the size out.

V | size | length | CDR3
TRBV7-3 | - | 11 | ASSLYLNTEAF
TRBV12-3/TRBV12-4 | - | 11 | ASEKIYYNEQF
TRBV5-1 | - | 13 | ASSLKGLAGDEQY
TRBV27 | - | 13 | ASSLGQGNTDTQY
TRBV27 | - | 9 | ASSLGSPLH
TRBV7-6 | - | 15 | ASSLTSPLSSGNTIY
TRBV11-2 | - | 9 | ASSQGDTQY
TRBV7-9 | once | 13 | ASSLDSGSYNEQF
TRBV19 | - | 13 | ASSISAGGTDTQY
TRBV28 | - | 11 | ASRNTGAGGYT
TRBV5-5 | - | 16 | ASSLAGVLSSGANVLT
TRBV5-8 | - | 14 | AGNTVASGGGNEQF
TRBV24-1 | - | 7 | ATDSPLH
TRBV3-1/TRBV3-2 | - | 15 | ASSANRGSSYNSPLH
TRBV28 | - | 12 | ASRGQGGGVGYT
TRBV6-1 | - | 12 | ASSELPGSYEQY
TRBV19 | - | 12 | ASSIEVGIYGYT
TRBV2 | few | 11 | ASSDLRHQPQH
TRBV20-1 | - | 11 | SASGEGYYEQY
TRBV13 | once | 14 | ASSLGRGPISYEQY
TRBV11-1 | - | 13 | ASSPGGGNTDTQY
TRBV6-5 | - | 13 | ASSYTGRSSYEQY
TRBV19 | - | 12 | ASSIGWRGDTQY
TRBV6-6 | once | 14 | ASSYSGGGGNQPQH
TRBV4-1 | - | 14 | ASSQGRAGEADTQY
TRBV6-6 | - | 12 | ASRPVVASYEQY
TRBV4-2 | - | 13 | ASSHVISSYNEQF
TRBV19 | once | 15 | ASSRGTSGRMGNEQF
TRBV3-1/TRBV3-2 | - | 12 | ASSPPARPHEQY
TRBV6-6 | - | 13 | ASSRLAGANNEQF
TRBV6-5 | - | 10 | ASKRGTTEAF
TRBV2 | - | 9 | ASYSGNEQF
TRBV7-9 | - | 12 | ASSLRVDYNIQY
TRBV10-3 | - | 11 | AISHRANTEAF
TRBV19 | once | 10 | ASTTTRNTIY
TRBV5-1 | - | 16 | ASSPGTGGFSYNSPLH
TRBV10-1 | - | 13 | ASSESGLDVSEQF
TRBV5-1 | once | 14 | ASSLVGREGKNIQY
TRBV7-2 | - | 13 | ASSFSGGPQYEQY
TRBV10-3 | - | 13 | AITPLAGPNYGYT